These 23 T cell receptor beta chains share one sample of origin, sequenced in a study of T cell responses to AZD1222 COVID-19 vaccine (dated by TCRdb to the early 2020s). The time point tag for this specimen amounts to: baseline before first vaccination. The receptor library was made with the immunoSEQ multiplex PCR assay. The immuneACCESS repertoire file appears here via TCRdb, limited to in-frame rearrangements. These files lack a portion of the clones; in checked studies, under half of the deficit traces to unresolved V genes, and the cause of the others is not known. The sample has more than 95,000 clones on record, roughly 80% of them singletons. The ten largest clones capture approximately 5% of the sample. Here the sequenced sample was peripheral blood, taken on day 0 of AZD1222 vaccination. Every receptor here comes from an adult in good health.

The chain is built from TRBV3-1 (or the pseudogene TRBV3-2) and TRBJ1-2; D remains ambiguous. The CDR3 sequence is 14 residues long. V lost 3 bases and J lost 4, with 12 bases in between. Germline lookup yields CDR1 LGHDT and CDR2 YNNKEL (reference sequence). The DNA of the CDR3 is TGTGCCAGCAGCCACCTTGACCCCTTCTATGGCTACACCTTC. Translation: CASSHLDPFYGYTF.

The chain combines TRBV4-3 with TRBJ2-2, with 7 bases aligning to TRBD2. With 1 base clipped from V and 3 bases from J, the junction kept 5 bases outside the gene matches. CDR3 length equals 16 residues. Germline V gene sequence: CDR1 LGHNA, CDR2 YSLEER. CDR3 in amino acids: CASSQGVGGYTGELFF. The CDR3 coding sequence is TGCGCCAGCAGCCAAGGAGTGGGGGGGTACACCGGGGAGCTGTTTTTT.

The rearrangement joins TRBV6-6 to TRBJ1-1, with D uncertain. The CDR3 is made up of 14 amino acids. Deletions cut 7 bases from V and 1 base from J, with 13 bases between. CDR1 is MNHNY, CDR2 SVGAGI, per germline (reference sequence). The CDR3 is CASIGYLSNTEAFF. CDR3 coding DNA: TGTGCCAGCATAGGCTACCTATCGAACACTGAAGCTTTCTTT.

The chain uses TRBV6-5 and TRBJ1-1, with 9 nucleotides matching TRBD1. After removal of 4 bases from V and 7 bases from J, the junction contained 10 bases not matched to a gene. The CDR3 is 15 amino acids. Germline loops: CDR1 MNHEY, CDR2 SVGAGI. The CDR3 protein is CASSSLGQGKGEAFF. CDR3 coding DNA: TGTGCCAGCAGTTCGCTAGGACAGGGGAAGGGTGAAGCTTTCTTT.

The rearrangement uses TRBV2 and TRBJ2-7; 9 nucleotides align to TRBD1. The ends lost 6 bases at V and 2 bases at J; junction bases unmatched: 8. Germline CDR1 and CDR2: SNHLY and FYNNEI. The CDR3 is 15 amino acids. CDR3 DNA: TGTGCCAGCAGAGTCCGGACAGGGGACGCCTACGAGCAGTACTTC. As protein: CASRVRTGDAYEQYF.

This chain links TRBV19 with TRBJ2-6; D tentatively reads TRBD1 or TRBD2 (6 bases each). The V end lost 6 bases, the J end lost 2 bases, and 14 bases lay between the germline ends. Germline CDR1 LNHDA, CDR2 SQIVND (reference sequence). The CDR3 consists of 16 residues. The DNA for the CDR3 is TGTGCCAGTAGCGTTCTCGGGGGCACTGGGGCCAACGTCCTGACTTTC. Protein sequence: CASSVLGGTGANVLTF. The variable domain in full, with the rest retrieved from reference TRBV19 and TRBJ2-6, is DGGITQSPKYLFRKEGQNVTLSCEQNLNHDAMYWYRQDPGQGLRLIYYSQIVNDFQKGDIAEGYSVSREKKESFPLTVTSAQKNPTAFYLCASSVLGGTGANVLTFGAGSRLTVL.

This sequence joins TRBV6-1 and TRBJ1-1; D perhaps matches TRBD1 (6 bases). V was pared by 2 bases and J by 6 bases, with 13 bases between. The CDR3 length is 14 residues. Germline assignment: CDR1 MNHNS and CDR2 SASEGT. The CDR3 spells CASSELTGLAEAFF. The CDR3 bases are TGTGCCAGCAGTGAACTAACAGGGCTGGCTGAAGCTTTCTTT.

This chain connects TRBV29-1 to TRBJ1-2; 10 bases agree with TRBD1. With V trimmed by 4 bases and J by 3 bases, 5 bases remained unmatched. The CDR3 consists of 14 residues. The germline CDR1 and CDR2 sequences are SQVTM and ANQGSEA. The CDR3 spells CSVGRTGGDYGYTF. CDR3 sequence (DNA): TGCAGCGTTGGGAGGACAGGGGGAGACTATGGCTACACCTTC.

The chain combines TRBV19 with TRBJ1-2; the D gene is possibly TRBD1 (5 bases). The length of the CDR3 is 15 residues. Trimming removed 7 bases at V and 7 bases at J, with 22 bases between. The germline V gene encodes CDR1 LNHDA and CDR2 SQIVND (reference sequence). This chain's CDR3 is CASTAVPRVTFGYTF. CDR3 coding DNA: TGTGCCAGTACAGCTGTTCCCAGGGTAACGTTTGGCTACACCTTC.

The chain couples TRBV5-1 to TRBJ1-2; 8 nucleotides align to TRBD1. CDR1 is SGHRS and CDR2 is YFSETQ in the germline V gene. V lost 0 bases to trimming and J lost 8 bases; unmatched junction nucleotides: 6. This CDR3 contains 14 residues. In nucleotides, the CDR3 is TGCGCCAGCAGCTTGGCTGGGACAGGTGGAGGCTACACCTTC. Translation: CASSLAGTGGGYTF.

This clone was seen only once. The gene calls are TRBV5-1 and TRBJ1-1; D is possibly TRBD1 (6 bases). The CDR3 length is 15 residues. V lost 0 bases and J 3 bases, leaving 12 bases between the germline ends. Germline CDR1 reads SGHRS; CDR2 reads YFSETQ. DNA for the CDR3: TGCGCCAGCAGCTTGGGGCAGGGGATCTACACTGAAGCTTTCTTT. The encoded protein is CASSLGQGIYTEAFF.

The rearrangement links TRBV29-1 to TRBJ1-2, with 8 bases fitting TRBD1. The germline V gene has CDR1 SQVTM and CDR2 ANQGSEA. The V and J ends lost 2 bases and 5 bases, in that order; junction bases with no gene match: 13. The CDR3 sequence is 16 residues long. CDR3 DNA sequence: TGCAGCGTTGAAAATCTTAGGACAGGGCCTCATTATGGCTACACCTTC. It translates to CSVENLRTGPHYGYTF.

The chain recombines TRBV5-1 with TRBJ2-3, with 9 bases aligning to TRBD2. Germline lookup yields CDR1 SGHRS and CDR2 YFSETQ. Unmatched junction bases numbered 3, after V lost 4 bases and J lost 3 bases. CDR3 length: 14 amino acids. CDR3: CASSPGLATDTQYF. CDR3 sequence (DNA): TGCGCCAGCAGCCCGGGACTAGCAACAGATACGCAGTATTTT.

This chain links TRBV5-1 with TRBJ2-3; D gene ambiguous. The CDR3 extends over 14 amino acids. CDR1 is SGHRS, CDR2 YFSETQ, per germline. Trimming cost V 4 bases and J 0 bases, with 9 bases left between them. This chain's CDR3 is CASSPRLSTDTQYF. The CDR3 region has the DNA TGCGCCAGCAGCCCCCGACTCAGCACAGATACGCAGTATTTT. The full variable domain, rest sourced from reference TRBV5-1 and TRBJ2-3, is KAGVTQTPRYLIKTRGQQVTLSCSPISGHRSVSWYQQTPGQGLQFLFEYFSETQRNKGNFPGRFSGRQFSNSRSEMNVSTLELGDSALYLCASSPRLSTDTQYFGPGTRLTVL.

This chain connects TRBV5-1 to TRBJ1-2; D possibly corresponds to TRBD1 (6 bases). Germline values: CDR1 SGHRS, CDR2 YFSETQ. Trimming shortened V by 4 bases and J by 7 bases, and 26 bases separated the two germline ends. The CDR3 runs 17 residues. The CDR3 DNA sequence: TGCGCCAGCAGCGCAATACTCAATAGGGTCAGGGGATCTGGCTACACCTTC. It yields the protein CASSAILNRVRGSGYTF.

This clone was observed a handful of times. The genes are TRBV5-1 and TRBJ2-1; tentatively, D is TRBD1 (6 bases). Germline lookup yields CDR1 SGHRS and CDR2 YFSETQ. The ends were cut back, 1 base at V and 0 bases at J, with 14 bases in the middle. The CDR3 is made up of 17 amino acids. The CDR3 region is CASSLIGGPSSYNEQFF. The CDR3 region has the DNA TGCGCCAGCAGCTTGATTGGGGGCCCGAGCTCCTACAATGAGCAGTTCTTC.

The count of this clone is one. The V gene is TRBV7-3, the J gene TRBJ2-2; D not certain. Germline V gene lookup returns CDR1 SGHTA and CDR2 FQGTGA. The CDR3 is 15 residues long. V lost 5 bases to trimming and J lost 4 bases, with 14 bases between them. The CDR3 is CASSTSALVTGELFF. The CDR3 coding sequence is TGTGCCAGCAGCACGTCCGCGCTTGTCACCGGGGAGCTGTTTTTT.

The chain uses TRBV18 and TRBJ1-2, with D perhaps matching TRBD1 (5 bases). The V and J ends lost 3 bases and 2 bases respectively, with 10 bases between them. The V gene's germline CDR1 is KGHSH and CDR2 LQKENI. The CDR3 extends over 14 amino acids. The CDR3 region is CASSPKQANYGYTF. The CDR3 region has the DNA TGTGCCAGCTCACCGAAACAGGCCAACTATGGCTACACCTTC.

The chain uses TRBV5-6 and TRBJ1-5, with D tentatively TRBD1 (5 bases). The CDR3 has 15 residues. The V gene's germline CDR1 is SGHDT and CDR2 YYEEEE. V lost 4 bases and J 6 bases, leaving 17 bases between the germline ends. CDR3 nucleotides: TGTGCCAGCAGCATACGGATGGGGGGACGTCAGCCCCAGCATTTT. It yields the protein CASSIRMGGRQPQHF.

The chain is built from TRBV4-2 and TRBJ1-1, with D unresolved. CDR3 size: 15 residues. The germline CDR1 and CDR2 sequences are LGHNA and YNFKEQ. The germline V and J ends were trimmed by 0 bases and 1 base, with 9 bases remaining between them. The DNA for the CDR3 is TGTGCCAGCAGCCAAGATAGGGCAGGGAACACTGAAGCTTTCTTT. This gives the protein CASSQDRAGNTEAFF.

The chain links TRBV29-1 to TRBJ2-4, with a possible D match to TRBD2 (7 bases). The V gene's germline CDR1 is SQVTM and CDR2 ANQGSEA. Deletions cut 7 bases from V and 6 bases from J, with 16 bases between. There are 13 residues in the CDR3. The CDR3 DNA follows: TGCAGCGGTTCACAGGGAGGGGGAAACATTCAGTACTTC. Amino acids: CSGSQGGGNIQYF.

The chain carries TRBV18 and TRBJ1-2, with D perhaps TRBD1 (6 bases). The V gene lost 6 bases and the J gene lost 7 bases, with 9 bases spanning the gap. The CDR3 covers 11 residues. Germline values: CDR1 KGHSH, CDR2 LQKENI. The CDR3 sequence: CASSKQGGYTF. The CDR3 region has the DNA TGTGCCAGCTCGAAACAGGGTGGCTACACCTTC.

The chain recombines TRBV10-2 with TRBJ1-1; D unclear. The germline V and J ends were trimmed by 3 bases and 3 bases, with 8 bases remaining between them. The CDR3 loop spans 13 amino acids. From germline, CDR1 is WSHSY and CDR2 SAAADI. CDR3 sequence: CASSDYGDTEAFF. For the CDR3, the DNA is TGCGCCAGCAGTGACTATGGGGACACTGAAGCTTTCTTT.